A single sample gave rise to the 21 T cell receptor beta chains below, sequenced in a study of T cell responses to AZD1222 COVID-19 vaccine. Clones were sequenced by immunoSEQ multiplex PCR, and TCRdb holds only the in-frame ones, with some missing. The sample carries some 89,000 clones, more than 75% recorded once. Sequences were derived from peripheral blood, sampled on day 0 of MenACWY control vaccination. The receptor set was obtained from an adult in good health.

The chain employs TRBV24-1 and TRBJ2-7, with 9 bases identical to TRBD1. This CDR3 is 14 amino acids long. Germline CDR1 KGHDR, CDR2 SFDVKD. With V trimmed by 5 bases and J by 3 bases, 4 bases remained unmatched. CDR3 DNA sequence: TGTGCCACCAGTGGGGGACAGGGCATCTACGAGCAGTACTTC. Translating gives CATSGGQGIYEQYF.

About this clone: The sample holds other DNA sequences that translate to the same CDR3. Written as DNA, the CDR3 is TGTGCCAGCAGCATCTCCCGGGACTATAACACCGGGGAGCTGTTTTTT. This gives the protein CASSISRDYNTGELFF. The V gene is TRBV7-3, the J gene TRBJ2-2; TRBD2 aligns across 7 bases. The V and J ends lost 5 bases and 2 bases, in that order; junction bases with no gene match: 8. Per germline, CDR1 SGHTA and CDR2 FQGTGA. The CDR3 length is 16 residues.

The chain links TRBV7-9 to TRBJ2-5; TRBD1 matches at 8 bases. The CDR3 is made up of 14 amino acids. Germline-derived CDR1 and CDR2 are SEHNR and FQNEAQ (reference sequence). V was clipped by 4 bases and J by 5 bases; unmatched bases: 6. In DNA, the CDR3 is TGTGCCAGCAGCTCCCGGGACAGGATGGAGACCCAGTACTTC. As protein: CASSSRDRMETQYF.

The V gene is TRBV19, the J gene TRBJ2-7, with 7 bases aligning to TRBD2. Losses at the gene ends were 5 bases for V and 2 bases for J; bases not matched to a gene: 9. This CDR3 comprises 15 residues. Germline CDR1 is LNHDA and CDR2 is SQIVND (reference sequence). CDR3 nucleotide sequence: TGTGCCAGTAGTTTGGGCACTAGCGCTACCTACGAGCAGTACTTC. Its translation is CASSLGTSATYEQYF.

This clone has a single count. The chain couples TRBV7-2 to TRBJ2-3; D unclear. The germline CDR1 and CDR2 sequences are SGHTA and FQGNSA. This CDR3 comprises 13 residues. V lost 3 bases, J lost 6 bases, and 10 bases lay in between. This chain's CDR3 is CASSFPGWDTQYF. The CDR3 DNA is TGTGCCAGCAGCTTCCCAGGTTGGGATACGCAGTATTTT. Full variable domain (remainder filled in from reference TRBV7-2 and TRBJ2-3): GAGVSQSPSNKVTEKGKDVELRCDPISGHTALYWYRQSLGQGLEFLIYFQGNSAPDKSGLPSDRFSAERTGGSVSTLTIQRTQQEDSAVYLCASSFPGWDTQYFGPGTRLTVL.

This chain links TRBV4-3 with TRBJ2-3; D is perhaps TRBD1 or TRBD2 (5 bases each). Germline CDR1 is LGHNA and CDR2 is YSLEER. V shed 4 bases and J shed 3 bases, with 14 bases lying between them. The length of the CDR3 is 15 residues. This CDR3 is CASSPVGVGTDTQYF. The CDR3 DNA is TGCGCCAGCAGCCCCGTGGGGGTGGGGACAGATACGCAGTATTTT.

The V gene is TRBV7-3, the J gene TRBJ2-7; a weak D match, TRBD2 (5 bases). The CDR3 sequence is 15 residues long. CDR1 SGHTA and CDR2 FQGTGA come from the germline V gene. Trimming took off 5 bases at V and 0 bases at J, with 14 bases between the two ends. CDR3 sequence reads: CASSQASSSSYEQYF. In DNA form, the CDR3 reads TGTGCCAGCAGCCAGGCTAGCAGTAGCTCCTACGAGCAGTACTTC.

The chain has TRBV5-6 and TRBJ1-1, with 7 positions matching TRBD1. The CDR3 runs to 17 residues. The J segment lost 1 base and the V segment lost 4 bases, leaving 13 bases of the junction unmatched. Germline V CDR1 and CDR2: SGHDT, YYEEEE. This CDR3 reads CASSLKRLRDRNTEAFF. The CDR3 nucleotides are TGTGCCAGCAGCCTGAAACGCCTCCGGGACAGGAACACTGAAGCTTTCTTT.

V usage is TRBV7-2 and J usage is TRBJ1-3; D not resolved. V lost 5 bases to trimming and J lost 4 bases, with 9 bases between them. The CDR3 is 13 amino acids. Germline V gene sequence: CDR1 SGHTA, CDR2 FQGNSA. CDR3 nucleotide sequence: TGTGCCAGCAGCCTCATGGGGGGAAACACCATATATTTT. Translating it yields CASSLMGGNTIYF.

CDR3 region: CASSFLSTGAEQYF. The CDR3 DNA follows: TGTGCCAGTAGTTTTCTTTCGACAGGGGCCGAGCAGTACTTC. V and J are TRBV19 and TRBJ2-7; 8 positions match TRBD1. In germline, CDR1 is LNHDA, CDR2 SQIVND (reference sequence). V was clipped by 5 bases and J by 6 bases; unmatched bases: 9. CDR3 length: 14 amino acids.

This chain links TRBV6-2 or TRBV6-3 with TRBJ1-6, with D hard to call. CDR1 and CDR2 (germline): MNHEY, SVGEGT. With 2 bases removed from V and 7 bases from J, the gap between germline ends came to 9 bases. This CDR3 region has 14 residues. The CDR3 loop reads CASSYVTGNSPLHF. CDR3 in DNA: TGTGCCAGCAGTTACGTGACTGGGAATTCACCCCTCCACTTT.

This clone was recorded only once. The genes are TRBV9 and TRBJ1-2; 8 nucleotides align to TRBD1. The junction had 10 bases not matched to a gene; V was cut back by 3 bases and J by 6 bases. There are 15 residues in the CDR3. Looked up from germline, CDR1 is SGDLS and CDR2 is YYNGEE. The chain's CDR3 is CASSESGTGFDGYTF. The CDR3, as DNA: TGTGCCAGCAGCGAGTCCGGGACAGGATTTGATGGCTACACCTTC. Filled out from reference TRBV9 and TRBJ1-2, the complete variable domain reads DSGVTQTPKHLITATGQRVTLRCSPRSGDLSVYWYQQSLDQGLQFLIQYYNGEERAKGNILERFSAQQFPDLHSELNLSSLELGDSALYFCASSESGTGFDGYTFGSGTRLTVV.

This clone showed up just a few times. The chain carries TRBV6-5 and TRBJ2-1, with 7 bases lining up with TRBD2. Germline V gene data show CDR1 as MNHEY and CDR2 as SVGAGI. The CDR3 contains 15 residues. With 5 bases clipped from V and 2 bases from J, the junction kept 6 bases outside the gene matches. The CDR3 bases are TGTGCCAGCAGTCCATACCGGGGGGCCTACAATGAGCAGTTCTTC. Translating gives CASSPYRGAYNEQFF.

The rearrangement uses TRBV4-3 and TRBJ2-7; 9 bases match TRBD1. Unmatched junction bases numbered 6, after V lost 4 bases and J lost 5 bases. Germline V gene lookup returns CDR1 LGHNA and CDR2 YSLEER. This CDR3 region has 14 residues. Written as DNA, the CDR3 is TGCGCCAGCAGCCCCGGGGACAGGGCCCACGAGCAGTACTTC. This encodes CASSPGDRAHEQYF.

The chain has TRBV30 and TRBJ1-6; 9 bases match TRBD1. CDR3 length: 15 residues. CDR1 and CDR2 (germline): GTSNPN, SVGIG (reference sequence). V was clipped by 4 bases and J by 9 bases; unmatched bases: 10. CDR3 protein: CAWTPRDREVSPLHF. DNA for the CDR3: TGTGCCTGGACCCCCCGGGACAGGGAAGTTTCACCCCTCCACTTT.

The rearrangement joins TRBV19 to TRBJ2-7; D gene uncertain. Trimming left V 1 base short and J 0 bases short, with 10 bases between. In germline, CDR1 is LNHDA, CDR2 SQIVND (reference sequence). The CDR3 spans 15 residues. The CDR3 bases are TGTGCCAGTAGTATAGGCGGCATACTCTCCTACGAGCAGTACTTC. Translation gives CASSIGGILSYEQYF. The full variable domain, with the rest looked up from reference TRBV19 and TRBJ2-7, is DGGITQSPKYLFRKEGQNVTLSCEQNLNHDAMYWYRQDPGQGLRLIYYSQIVNDFQKGDIAEGYSVSREKKESFPLTVTSAQKNPTAFYLCASSIGGILSYEQYFGPGTRLTVT.

The gene calls are TRBV15 and TRBJ2-7, with D possibly TRBD1 on 5 matching bases. The CDR3 is 16 amino acids. Trimming pared 8 bases from V and 9 bases from J, leaving 29 bases between. Germline CDR1 is LNHNV and CDR2 is YYDKDF (reference sequence). DNA for the CDR3: TGTGCCACCTCCAGAGGTGGGGCAGATTCGAATCACGGGCAGTACTTC. Protein sequence: CATSRGGADSNHGQYF.

CDR3 loop: CASSISGRVGDTQYF. The CDR3 DNA reads TGTGCCAGTAGTATTAGCGGGAGGGTTGGCGATACGCAGTATTTT. The V call is TRBV19, the J call TRBJ2-3; TRBD2 agrees at 11 bases. The germline gives CDR1 LNHDA, CDR2 SQIVND (reference sequence). The CDR3 sequence is 15 residues long. V shed 3 bases, J shed 6 bases, and the junction held 5 bases outside the gene matches.

V gene TRBV19 combines with J gene TRBJ1-6; 7 nucleotides agree with TRBD1. V lost 9 bases, J lost 8 bases, and 10 bases stayed unmatched. CDR1 is LNHDA, CDR2 SQIVND, per germline (reference sequence). The CDR3 is 14 amino acids. As DNA, the CDR3 is TGTGCCAGCCAACAGGGGCGAGCGGATTCACCCCTCCACTTT. Translated: CASQQGRADSPLHF.

This chain joins TRBV6-5 and TRBJ1-1; 9 nucleotides line up with TRBD1. The CDR3 sequence is 14 residues long. CDR1 MNHEY and CDR2 SVGAGI come from the germline V gene. Unmatched junction bases numbered 7, after V lost 5 bases and J lost 6 bases. CDR3 region: CASSPGTGLPEAFF. DNA for the CDR3: TGTGCCAGCAGTCCCGGGACAGGGTTGCCTGAAGCTTTCTTT.

This clone has only one observation. The chain recombines TRBV6-1 with TRBJ1-5; D is uncertain. There are 15 residues in the CDR3. V was trimmed by 3 bases and J by 2 bases, leaving 11 bases between them. Germline loops: CDR1 MNHNS, CDR2 SASEGT. The CDR3 reads CASSEREEGNQPQHF. For the CDR3, the DNA is TGTGCCAGCAGTGAGAGGGAGGAGGGCAATCAGCCCCAGCATTTT.